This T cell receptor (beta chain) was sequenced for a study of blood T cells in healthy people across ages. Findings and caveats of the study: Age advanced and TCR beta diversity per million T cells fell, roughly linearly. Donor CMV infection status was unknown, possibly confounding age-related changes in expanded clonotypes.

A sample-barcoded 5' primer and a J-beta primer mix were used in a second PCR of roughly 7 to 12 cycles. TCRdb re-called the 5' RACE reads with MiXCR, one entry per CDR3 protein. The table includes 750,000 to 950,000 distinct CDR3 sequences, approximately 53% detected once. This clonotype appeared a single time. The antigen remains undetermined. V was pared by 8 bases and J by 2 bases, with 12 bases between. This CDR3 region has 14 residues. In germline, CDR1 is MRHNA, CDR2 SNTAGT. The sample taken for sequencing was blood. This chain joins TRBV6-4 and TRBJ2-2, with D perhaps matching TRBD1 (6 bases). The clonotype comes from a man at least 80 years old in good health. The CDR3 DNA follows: TGTGCCAGCGCTGACAGGACCAACACCGGGGAGCTGTTTTTT. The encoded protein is CASADRTNTGELFF.